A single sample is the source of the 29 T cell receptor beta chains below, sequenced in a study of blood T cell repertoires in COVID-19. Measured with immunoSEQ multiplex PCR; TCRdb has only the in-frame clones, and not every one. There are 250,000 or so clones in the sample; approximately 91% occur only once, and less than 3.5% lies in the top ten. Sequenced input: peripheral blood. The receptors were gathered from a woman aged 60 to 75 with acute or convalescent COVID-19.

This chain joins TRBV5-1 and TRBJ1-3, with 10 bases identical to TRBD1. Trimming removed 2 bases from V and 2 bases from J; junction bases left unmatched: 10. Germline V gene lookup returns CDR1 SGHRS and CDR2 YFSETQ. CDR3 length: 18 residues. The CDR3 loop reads CASSFNTPGQGTGNTIYF. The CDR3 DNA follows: TGCGCCAGCAGCTTCAATACGCCGGGACAGGGGACTGGAAACACCATATATTTT.

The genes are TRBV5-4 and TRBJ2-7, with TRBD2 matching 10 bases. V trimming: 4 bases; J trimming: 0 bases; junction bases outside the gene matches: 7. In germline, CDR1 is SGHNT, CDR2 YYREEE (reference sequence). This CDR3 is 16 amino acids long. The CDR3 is CASSLPTSGYSYEQYF. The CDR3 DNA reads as TGTGCCAGCAGCCTTCCGACTAGCGGGTACTCCTACGAGCAGTACTTC.

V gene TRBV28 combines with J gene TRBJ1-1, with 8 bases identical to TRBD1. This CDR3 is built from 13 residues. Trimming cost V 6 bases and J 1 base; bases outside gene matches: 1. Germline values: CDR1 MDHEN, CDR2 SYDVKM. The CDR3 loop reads CASRGTGNTEAFF. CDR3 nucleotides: TGTGCCAGCAGAGGGACAGGGAACACTGAAGCTTTCTTT.

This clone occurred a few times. CDR3 coding DNA: TGTGCCAGCAGCTTAGGCCTCGGGCGGGAGGCGTACGAGCAGTACTTC. Its translation: CASSLGLGREAYEQYF. This rearrangement joins TRBV13 to TRBJ2-7; 8 positions match TRBD2. Unmatched junction bases numbered 8, after V lost 0 bases and J lost 4 bases. The germline CDR1 and CDR2 sequences are PRHDT and FYEKMQ (reference sequence). This CDR3 contains 16 residues.

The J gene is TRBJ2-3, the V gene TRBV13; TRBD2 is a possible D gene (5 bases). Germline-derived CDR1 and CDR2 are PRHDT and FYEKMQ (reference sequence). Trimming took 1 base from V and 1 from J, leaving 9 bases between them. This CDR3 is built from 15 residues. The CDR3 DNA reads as TGTGCCAGCAGCTTAGCCAGGCGGGGCACAGATACGCAGTATTTT. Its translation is CASSLARRGTDTQYF.

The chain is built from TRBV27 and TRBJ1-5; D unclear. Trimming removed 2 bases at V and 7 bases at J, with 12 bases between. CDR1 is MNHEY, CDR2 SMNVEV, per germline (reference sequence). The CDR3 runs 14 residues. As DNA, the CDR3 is TGTGCCAGCAGTTTAGTGGCGGGAGTGCAGCCCCAGCATTTT. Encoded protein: CASSLVAGVQPQHF.

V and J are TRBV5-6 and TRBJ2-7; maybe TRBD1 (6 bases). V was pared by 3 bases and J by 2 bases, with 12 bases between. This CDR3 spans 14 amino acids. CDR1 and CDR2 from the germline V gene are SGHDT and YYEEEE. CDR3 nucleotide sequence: TGTGCCAGCAGCTCGTACAGGGTGGCCTACGAGCAGTACTTC. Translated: CASSSYRVAYEQYF.

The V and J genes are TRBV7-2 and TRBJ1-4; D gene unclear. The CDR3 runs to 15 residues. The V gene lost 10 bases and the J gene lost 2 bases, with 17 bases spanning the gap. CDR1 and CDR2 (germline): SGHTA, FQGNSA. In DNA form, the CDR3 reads TGTGCCACCTCGGACGGGAGGAGGACTAATGAAAAACTGTTTTTT. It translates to CATSDGRRTNEKLFF. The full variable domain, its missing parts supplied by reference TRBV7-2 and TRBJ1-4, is GAGVSQSPSNKVTEKGKDVELRCDPISGHTALYWYRQSLGQGLEFLIYFQGNSAPDKSGLPSDRFSAERTGGSVSTLTIQRTQQEDSAVYLCATSDGRRTNEKLFFGSGTQLSVL.

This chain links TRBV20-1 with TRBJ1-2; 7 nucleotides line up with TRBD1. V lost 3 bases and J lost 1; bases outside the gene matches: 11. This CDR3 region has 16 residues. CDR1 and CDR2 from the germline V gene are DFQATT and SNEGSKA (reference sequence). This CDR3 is CSASPPGQLINYGYTF. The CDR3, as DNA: TGCAGTGCTAGTCCCCCGGGACAGTTAATTAACTATGGCTACACCTTC.

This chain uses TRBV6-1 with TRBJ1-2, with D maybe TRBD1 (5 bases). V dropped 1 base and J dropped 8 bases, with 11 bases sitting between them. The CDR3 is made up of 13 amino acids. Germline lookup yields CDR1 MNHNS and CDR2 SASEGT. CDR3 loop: CASSEGGAGGYTF. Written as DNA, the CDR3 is TGTGCCAGCAGTGAAGGCGGGGCGGGAGGCTACACCTTC.

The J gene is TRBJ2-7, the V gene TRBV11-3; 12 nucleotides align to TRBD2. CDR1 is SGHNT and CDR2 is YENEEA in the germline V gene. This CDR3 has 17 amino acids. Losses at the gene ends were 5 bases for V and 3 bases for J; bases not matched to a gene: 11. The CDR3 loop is CASSPGEGLAGNYEQYF. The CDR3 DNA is TGTGCCAGCAGCCCGGGGGAGGGACTAGCGGGCAACTACGAGCAGTACTTC.

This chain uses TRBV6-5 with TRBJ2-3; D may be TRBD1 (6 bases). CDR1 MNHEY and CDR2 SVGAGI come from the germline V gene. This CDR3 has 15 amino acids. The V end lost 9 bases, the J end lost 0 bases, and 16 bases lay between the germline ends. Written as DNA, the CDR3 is TGTGCCAGTTCCCGACAGGAGCTAAGCACAGATACGCAGTATTTT. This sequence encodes CASSRQELSTDTQYF.

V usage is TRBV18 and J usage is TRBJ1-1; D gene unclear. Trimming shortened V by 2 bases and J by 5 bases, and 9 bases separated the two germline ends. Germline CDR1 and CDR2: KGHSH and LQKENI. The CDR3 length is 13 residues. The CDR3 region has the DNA TGTGCCAGCTCACCAACCCCGGGGACTGAAGCTTTCTTT. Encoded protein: CASSPTPGTEAFF.

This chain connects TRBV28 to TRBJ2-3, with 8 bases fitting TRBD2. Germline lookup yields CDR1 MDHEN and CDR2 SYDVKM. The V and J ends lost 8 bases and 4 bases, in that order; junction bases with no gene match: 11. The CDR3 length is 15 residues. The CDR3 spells CASAQPGLEADTQYF. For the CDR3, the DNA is TGTGCCAGCGCCCAGCCGGGACTAGAAGCAGATACGCAGTATTTT.

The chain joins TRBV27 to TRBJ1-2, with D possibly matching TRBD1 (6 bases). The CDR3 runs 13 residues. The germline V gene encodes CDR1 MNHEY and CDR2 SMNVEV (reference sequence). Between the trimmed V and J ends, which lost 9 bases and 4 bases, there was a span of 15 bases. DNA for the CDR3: TGTGCCAGTCGATCGGGGGGCCTCTATGGCTACACCTTC. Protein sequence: CASRSGGLYGYTF.

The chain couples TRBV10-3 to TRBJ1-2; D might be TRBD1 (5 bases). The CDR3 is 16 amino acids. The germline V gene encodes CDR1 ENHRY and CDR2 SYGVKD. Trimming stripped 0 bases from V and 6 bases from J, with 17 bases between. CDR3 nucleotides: TGTGCCATCAGTGAGTCATTAACAGGCTTTGGTAATGGCTACACCTTC. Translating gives CAISESLTGFGNGYTF.

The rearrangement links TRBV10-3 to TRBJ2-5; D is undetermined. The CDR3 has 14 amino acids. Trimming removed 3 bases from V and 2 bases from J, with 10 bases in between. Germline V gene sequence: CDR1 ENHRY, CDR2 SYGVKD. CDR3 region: CAISDPAVQETQYF. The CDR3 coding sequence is TGTGCCATCAGTGACCCGGCGGTACAAGAGACCCAGTACTTC.

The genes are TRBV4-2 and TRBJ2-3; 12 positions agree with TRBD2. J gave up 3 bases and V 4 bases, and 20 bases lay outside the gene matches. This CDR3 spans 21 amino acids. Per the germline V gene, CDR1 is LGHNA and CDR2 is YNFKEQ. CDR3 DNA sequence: TGTGCCAGCAGCCGTGACCGGGACACACTTCTAGCGGGGGGGCCAACAGATACGCAGTATTTT. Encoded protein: CASSRDRDTLLAGGPTDTQYF.

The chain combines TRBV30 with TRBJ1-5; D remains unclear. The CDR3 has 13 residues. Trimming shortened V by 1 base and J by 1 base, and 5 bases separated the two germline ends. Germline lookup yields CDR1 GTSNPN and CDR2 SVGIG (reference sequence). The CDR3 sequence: CAWSEESNQPQHF. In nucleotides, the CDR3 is TGTGCCTGGAGTGAGGAGAGCAATCAGCCCCAGCATTTT.

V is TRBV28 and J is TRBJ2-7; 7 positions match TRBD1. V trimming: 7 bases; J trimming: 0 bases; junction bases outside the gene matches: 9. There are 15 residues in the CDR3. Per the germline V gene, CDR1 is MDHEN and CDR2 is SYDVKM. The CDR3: CASTAPGQSSYEQYF. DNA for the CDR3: TGTGCCAGCACGGCGCCGGGACAGAGCTCCTACGAGCAGTACTTC.

CDR3 region: CASSTPGQAPREQYF. CDR3 coding DNA: TGTGCCAGTAGTACCCCCGGACAGGCCCCTCGGGAGCAGTACTTC. V gene TRBV19 combines with J gene TRBJ2-7, with TRBD1 matching over 7 bases. Germline lookup yields CDR1 LNHDA and CDR2 SQIVND (reference sequence). After removal of 4 bases from V and 7 bases from J, the junction contained 13 bases not matched to a gene. The CDR3 contains 15 residues.

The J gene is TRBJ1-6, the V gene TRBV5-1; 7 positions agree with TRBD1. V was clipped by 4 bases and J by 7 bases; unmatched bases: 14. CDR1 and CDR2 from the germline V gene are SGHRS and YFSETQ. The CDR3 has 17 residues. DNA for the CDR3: TGCGCCAGCAGCCCTGGGGAAGGGGGCACAGAAAATTCACCCCTCCACTTT. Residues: CASSPGEGGTENSPLHF.

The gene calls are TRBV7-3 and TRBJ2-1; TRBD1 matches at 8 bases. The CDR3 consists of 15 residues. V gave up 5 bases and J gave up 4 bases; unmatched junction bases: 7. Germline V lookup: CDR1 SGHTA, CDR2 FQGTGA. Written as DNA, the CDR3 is TGTGCCAGCAGCCCCGAGGGACAGGCGTACAATGAGCAGTTCTTC. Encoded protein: CASSPEGQAYNEQFF.

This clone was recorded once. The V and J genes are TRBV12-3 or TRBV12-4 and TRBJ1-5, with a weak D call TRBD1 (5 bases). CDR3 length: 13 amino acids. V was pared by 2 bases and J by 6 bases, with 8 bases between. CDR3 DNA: TGTGCCAGCAGTTTAACAGGTACTCAGCCCCAGCATTTT. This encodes CASSLTGTQPQHF.

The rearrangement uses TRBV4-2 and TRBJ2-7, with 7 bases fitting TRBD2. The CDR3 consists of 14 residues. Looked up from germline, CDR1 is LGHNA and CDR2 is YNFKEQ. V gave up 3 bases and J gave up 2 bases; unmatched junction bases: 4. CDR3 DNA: TGTGCCAGCAGCCAGGCTAGCGGAGCCTACGAGCAGTACTTC. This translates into CASSQASGAYEQYF.

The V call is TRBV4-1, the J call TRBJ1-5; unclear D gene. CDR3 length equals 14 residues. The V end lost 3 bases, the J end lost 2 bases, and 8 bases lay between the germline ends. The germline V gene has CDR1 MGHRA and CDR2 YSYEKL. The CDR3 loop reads CASSHEVRNQPQHF. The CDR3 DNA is TGCGCCAGCAGCCACGAGGTCCGCAATCAGCCCCAGCATTTT.

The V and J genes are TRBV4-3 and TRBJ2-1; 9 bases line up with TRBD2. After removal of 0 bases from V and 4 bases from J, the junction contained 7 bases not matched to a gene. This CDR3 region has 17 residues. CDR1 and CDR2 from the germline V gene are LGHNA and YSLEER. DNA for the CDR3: TGCGCCAGCAGCCAAGACTTTGGACTAGCGTTGTACAATGAGCAGTTCTTC. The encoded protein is CASSQDFGLALYNEQFF.

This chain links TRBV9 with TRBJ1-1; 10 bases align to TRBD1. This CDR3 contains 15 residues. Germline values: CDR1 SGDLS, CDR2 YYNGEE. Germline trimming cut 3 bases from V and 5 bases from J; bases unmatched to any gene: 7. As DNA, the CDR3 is TGTGCCAGCAGCGCGACAGGGGGCAGTAGTACTGAAGCTTTCTTT. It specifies CASSATGGSSTEAFF.

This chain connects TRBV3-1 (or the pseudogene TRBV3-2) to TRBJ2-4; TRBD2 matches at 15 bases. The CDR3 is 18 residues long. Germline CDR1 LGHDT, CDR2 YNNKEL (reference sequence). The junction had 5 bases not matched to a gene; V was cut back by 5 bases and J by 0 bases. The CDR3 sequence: CASSWTSGRALAKNIQYF. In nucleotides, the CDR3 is TGTGCCAGCAGCTGGACTAGCGGGAGGGCCTTAGCCAAAAACATTCAGTACTTC.